Below, 3 T cell receptor beta chains from the same sample are listed, as sequenced in a study of human T cells and chemical hapten exposure. Stated time point: pre-sensitization, week 0. Described treatment: therapeutic diphenylcyclopropenone sensitization with weekly scalp DPC. TCRdb re-derived calls from the RACE reads in MiXCR, one entry per CDR3 protein. The data contain roughly 120,000 distinct CDR3 sequences, roughly 13% of them seen just once; the ten biggest clones take up approximately 2.8%. The starting material was whole blood, obtained in connection with sensitization to the hapten diphenylcyclopropenone (DPC). The receptor source for this set is a woman aged 18-29 years with alopecia areata. Some clones in this sample may be carry-over from other donors' samples.

This clonotype has ten or more counts. This sequence joins TRBV7-2 and TRBJ2-3; 7 bases agree with TRBD2. Germline loops: CDR1 SGHTA, CDR2 FQGNSA. The CDR3 is made up of 15 amino acids. The J segment lost 9 bases and the V segment lost 1 base, leaving 10 bases of the junction unmatched. The CDR3 sequence is CASSLEGTTRATQYF. DNA for the CDR3: TGTGCCAGCAGCTTAGAGGGGACTACCCGAGCCACGCAGTATTTT. The full variable domain, completed using reference TRBV7-2 and TRBJ2-3, is GAGVSQSPSNKVTEKGKDVELRCDPISGHTALYWYRQSLGQGLEFLIYFQGNSAPDKSGLPSDRFSAERTGGSVSTLTIQRTQQEDSAVYLCASSLEGTTRATQYFGPGTRLTVL.

This clonotype was observed at least ten times. The chain links TRBV6-2 or TRBV6-3 to TRBJ2-3; tentatively, D is TRBD1 or TRBD2 (5 bases each). This CDR3 comprises 15 residues. The germline V gene has CDR1 MNHEY and CDR2 SVGEGT. V was cut by 3 bases and J by 0 bases, with 10 bases left in between. The DNA for the CDR3 is TGTGCCAGCAGTTATGGGGACGGAAGCACAGATACGCAGTATTTT. Protein sequence: CASSYGDGSTDTQYF.

The chain carries TRBV7-2 and TRBJ2-5, with D perhaps matching TRBD2 (5 bases). The CDR3 length is 14 residues. Trimming stripped 5 bases from V and 1 base from J, with 11 bases between. The germline CDR1 and CDR2 sequences are SGHTA and FQGNSA. CDR3 region: CASSPGGFQETQYF. The CDR3 DNA reads as TGTGCCAGCAGCCCCGGCGGGTTCCAAGAGACCCAGTACTTC.